This T cell receptor beta chain was found in a study of blood T cell repertoires in COVID-19. Study context: Specimens from acute and convalescent COVID-19 originated in the United States, Italy and Spain.

Germline V gives CDR1 SGHTA, CDR2 FQGNSA. The CDR3 covers 12 residues. V lost 3 bases to trimming and J lost 9 bases, with 9 bases between them. Authors' methods: The assay estimated nucleated cells by amplifying reference gene primers. The data were produced by immunoSEQ multiplex PCR, yet TCRdb's version contains in-frame clones alone and is incomplete. V and J calls and clone size follow that table, whereas D and trimming were derived from the DNA. The top ten hold approximately 2% of the sample, which has around 250,000 clones, roughly four fifths seen once. This clone was seen once. Sequencing input: peripheral blood. The sequence came from a man younger than 45 who had recovered from COVID-19. This rearrangement joins TRBV7-2 to TRBJ2-1; tentative D call: TRBD1 (5 bases). This CDR3 is CASSFNRGEQFF. The CDR3 DNA is TGTGCCAGCAGCTTCAATAGGGGTGAGCAGTTCTTC. The whole variable domain, filled in from reference TRBV7-2 and TRBJ2-1, reads GAGVSQSPSNKVTEKGKDVELRCDPISGHTALYWYRQSLGQGLEFLIYFQGNSAPDKSGLPSDRFSAERTGGSVSTLTIQRTQQEDSAVYLCASSFNRGEQFFGPGTRLTVL.